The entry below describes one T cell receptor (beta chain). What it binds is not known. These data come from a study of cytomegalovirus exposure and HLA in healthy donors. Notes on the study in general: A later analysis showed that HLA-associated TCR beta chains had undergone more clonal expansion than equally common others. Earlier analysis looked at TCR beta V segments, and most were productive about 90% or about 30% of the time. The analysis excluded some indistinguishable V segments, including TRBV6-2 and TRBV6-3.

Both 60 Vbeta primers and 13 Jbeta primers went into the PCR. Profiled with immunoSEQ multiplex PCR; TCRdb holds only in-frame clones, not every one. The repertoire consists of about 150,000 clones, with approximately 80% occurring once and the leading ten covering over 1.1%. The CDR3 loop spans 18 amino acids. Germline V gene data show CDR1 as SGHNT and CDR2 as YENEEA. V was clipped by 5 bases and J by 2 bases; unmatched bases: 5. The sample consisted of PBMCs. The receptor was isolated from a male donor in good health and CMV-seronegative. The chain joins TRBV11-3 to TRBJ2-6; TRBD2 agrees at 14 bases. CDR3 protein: CASSMGLAGVAGANVLTF. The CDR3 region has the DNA TGTGCCAGCAGCATGGGACTAGCGGGGGTGGCTGGGGCCAACGTCCTGACTTTC.